Sequencing of this T cell receptor (beta chain) was carried out in a study of blood T cells in healthy people across ages. In the study overall: Researchers report that template switching captured about one barcoded beta molecule per two T cells. Study-wide findings and caveats: Donor CMV status was unknown, possibly confounding expanded clonotype changes.

Concerning this clonotype: The antigen is unknown.

Trimming removed 6 bases from V and 0 bases from J; junction bases left unmatched: 5. There are 15 residues in the CDR3. Sample-barcoded 5' priming and a J-beta primer mix drove a second PCR of about 7 to 12 cycles. Per sample, CDR3-containing paired-end reads numbered at least 2.5 million. TCRdb analysed the 5' RACE reads with MiXCR anew, one entry per CDR3 protein. The table lists about 1.7 million distinct CDR3 sequences, approximately 28% of them singletons, with roughly 8% in the top ten. This chain connects TRBV12-3 or TRBV12-4 to TRBJ2-3, with 8 bases matching TRBD1. The source material was blood. The TCR was taken from a woman in her twenties or thirties in good health. CDR3 DNA sequence: TGTGCCAGCAGCGCCGGGACAGGAAGCACAGATACGCAGTATTTT. Translated, it gives CASSAGTGSTDTQYF.